The rows below give T cell receptor beta chains drawn from one sample of a study of T cell repertoires in cytomegalovirus infection. TCRdb fed the reads into MiXCR, producing one record per CDR3 protein. The table includes 450,000 to 550,000 distinct CDR3 sequences, 16% detected once. The sequenced sample consisted of CD8+ T cells from PBMCs. All receptors come from a human donor in good health (CMV status not recorded). Some clones in this sample may be carry-over from other donors' samples. CDR3s include the opening cysteine and the closing phenylalanine or tryptophan. A D gene is named only where the DNA matches it firmly. A clone size is listed for some rows: how often the clone was seen (once, few, many), or a class if it is expanded.

d_call j_call v_call clone_size cdr3_nt cdr3_aa
. TRBJ2-1 TRBV5-6 . TGTGCCAGCAGCTTGTCGGGGTCCCATGAGCAGTTCTTC CASSLSGSHEQFF
TRBD1 TRBJ2-1 TRBV7-9 many TGTGCCAGCAGCTTACCAGGGTGGCAGGGGGACAATGAGCAGTTCTTC CASSLPGWQGDNEQFF
. TRBJ1-1 TRBV28 . TGTGCCAGCAGTTCACGCCACTTGAACACTGAAGCTTTCTTT CASSSRHLNTEAFF
TRBD2 TRBJ2-3 TRBV24-1 many TGTGCCACCAGTGATTTGACTAGCGGGGACGACGATACGCAGTATTTT CATSDLTSGDDDTQYF
. TRBJ2-7 TRBV20-1 . TGCAGTGCTAGTAAACCAGGTAACTCCTACGAGCAGTACTTC CSASKPGNSYEQYF
. TRBJ2-1 TRBV5-6 . TGTGCCAGCAGCTTGCCGGGGGTAATCCCATCTAATGAGCAGTTCTTC CASSLPGVIPSNEQFF
TRBD1 TRBJ2-2 TRBV29-1 few TGCAGCGTCACGGACAGGTCGAACACCGGGGAGCTGTTTTTT CSVTDRSNTGELFF
. TRBJ2-1 TRBV12-3/TRBV12-4 many TGTGCCAGCAGCTACGGGGGAGCCCCAAATGAGCAGTTCTTC CASSYGGAPNEQFF
. TRBJ1-5 TRBV27 . TGTGCCACCAGTCAGAGAGTTAACCAGCCCCAGCATTTT CATSQRVNQPQHF
TRBD1 TRBJ2-1 TRBV27 few TGTGCCAGCAGTACCGGGGACAGGGGGCCGACCTACAATGAGCAGTTCTTC CASSTGDRGPTYNEQFF
TRBD1 TRBJ2-3 TRBV7-6 . TGTGCCAGCAGCTCACCCTTGACAGGGGCAAGAGCGGGTGGGCAAACAGATACGAAGTATTTT CASSSPLTGARAGGQTDTKYF
TRBD1 TRBJ2-7 TRBV12-3/TRBV12-4 . TGTGCCAGCAGCCTGACAGGGGGCGAGGACTACGAGCAGTACTTC CASSLTGGEDYEQYF
. TRBJ2-1 TRBV7-3 . TGTGCCAGCAGCCCTTTGGGTTCGGGGGTCAATGAGCAGTTCTTC CASSPLGSGVNEQFF
TRBD2 TRBJ2-7 TRBV7-3 many TGTGCCAGCAGCCCTGGGGGAGGGGTGATTTACGAGCAGTACTTC CASSPGGGVIYEQYF
. TRBJ2-2 TRBV4-1 . TGCGCCAGCAGCCAAGAGGTGGCAGGGGGAACCGGGGGGCTGTTTTTT CASSQEVAGGTGGLFF
. TRBJ2-3 TRBV7-6 many TGTGCCAGCAGCCTTAGGGGGGGACCCACAGATACGCAGTATTTT CASSLRGGPTDTQYF
TRBD1 TRBJ1-4 TRBV19 . TGTGCCAGTAGTACCAGGGGGGCCTCCGAAAAACTGTTTTTT CASSTRGASEKLFF
TRBD1 TRBJ1-5 TRBV13 few TGTGCCAGCAGCATAGGACAGGGGTTTAATCAGCCCCAGCATTTT CASSIGQGFNQPQHF
. TRBJ2-1 TRBV7-9 many TGTGCCAGCAGCTTAGCGGGAAGCTACAATGAGCAGTTCTTC CASSLAGSYNEQFF
. TRBJ1-5 TRBV20-1 . TGCAGTGCCCCGGCCGACGACAATCAGCCCCAGCATTTT CSAPADDNQPQHF
TRBD1 TRBJ2-2 TRBV7-6 many TGTGCCAGCAGCTTAGGGGACAGAAACACCGGGGAGCTGTTTTTT CASSLGDRNTGELFF
. TRBJ1-4 TRBV29-1 few TGCAGCGTTTATACAGTAAAACTGTTTTTT CSVYTVKLFF
TRBD1 TRBJ2-2 TRBV19 many TGTGCCAGTAGTGTCCCGGGACAGGGGTACACCGGGGAGCTGTTTTTT CASSVPGQGYTGELFF
TRBD2 TRBJ2-7 TRBV28 many TGTGCCAGCAGTTTTGACAGCGGGAGTTCGTACGAGCAGTACTTC CASSFDSGSSYEQYF
. TRBJ1-1 TRBV6-1 many TGTGCCAGCAGTGAAGGACAATGGGGGACTGAAGCTTTCTTT CASSEGQWGTEAFF
. TRBJ1-2 TRBV7-6 few TGTGCCAGCAGCTTAACCGGGGGGACCAACTATGGCTACACCTTC CASSLTGGTNYGYTF
. TRBJ2-2 TRBV20-1 . TGCAGTGCTCTGCTGGGCAAATCGAACACCGGGGAGCTGTTTTTT CSALLGKSNTGELFF
. TRBJ2-1 TRBV7-8 many TGTGCCAGCAGCTTAGGGGGGGGCCCGGGGAATGAGCAGTTCTTC CASSLGGGPGNEQFF
. TRBJ2-2 TRBV7-2 many TGTGCCAGCAGCCCGGAGGGCCAGGCGAACACCGGGGAGCTGTTTTTT CASSPEGQANTGELFF
. TRBJ1-4 TRBV11-2 many TGTGCCAGCAGCATCGGGGCAGGAACTAATGAAAAACTGTTTTTT CASSIGAGTNEKLFF